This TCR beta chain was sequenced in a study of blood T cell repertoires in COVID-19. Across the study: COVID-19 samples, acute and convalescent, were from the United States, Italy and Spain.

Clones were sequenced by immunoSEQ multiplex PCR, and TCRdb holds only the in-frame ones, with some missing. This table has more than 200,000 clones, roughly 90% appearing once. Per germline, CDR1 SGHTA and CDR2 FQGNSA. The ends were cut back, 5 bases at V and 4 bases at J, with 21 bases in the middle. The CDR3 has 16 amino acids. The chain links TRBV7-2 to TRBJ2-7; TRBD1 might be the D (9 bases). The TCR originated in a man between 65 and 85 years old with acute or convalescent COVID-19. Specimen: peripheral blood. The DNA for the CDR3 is TGTGCCAGCAGCCCCCGGGGGGGGACAGGGCGTTACGAGCAGTACTTC. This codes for CASSPRGGTGRYEQYF.